This T cell receptor beta chain derives from a study of cytomegalovirus exposure and HLA in healthy donors. The germline V gene has CDR1 SNHLY and CDR2 FYNNEI. The J segment lost 4 bases and the V segment lost 6 bases, leaving 4 bases of the junction unmatched. The CDR3 runs to 14 residues. Researchers ran the PCR with 60 Vbeta and 13 Jbeta primers. Sequenced by immunoSEQ multiplex PCR; TCRdb stores in-frame clones only, minus some. Among over 110,000 clones listed, roughly four fifths were seen once. The clonotype was recovered from a male donor in good health and CMV-seronegative. Sequences were obtained from PBMCs. The chain links TRBV2 to TRBJ1-5; TRBD1 aligns across 9 bases. Written as DNA, the CDR3 is TGTGCCAGCAGACAGGGACAGGGTAATCAGCCCCAGCATTTT. Translating gives CASRQGQGNQPQHF.